This TCR beta chain was recorded in a study of T cell changes during pregnancy in multiple sclerosis. Assay: immunoSEQ multiplex PCR; the TCRdb copy retains only in-frame clones and omits some. The table lists about 70,000 clones, around 90% of them singletons. The length of the CDR3 is 13 residues. Trimming stripped 1 base from V and 7 bases from J, with 10 bases between. In germline, CDR1 is SGHAT, CDR2 FQNNGV. The chain carries TRBV11-2 and TRBJ1-1; D possibly corresponds to TRBD1 (5 bases). This clonotype originated in a female donor in good health, enrolled as a control in a pregnancy study. The specimen was peripheral blood, collected in the second trimester of pregnancy. This chain's CDR3 is CASSLGLQGEAFF. The CDR3 bases are TGTGCCAGCAGCTTAGGTTTGCAGGGTGAAGCTTTCTTT.